The rows below give T cell receptor beta chains drawn from one sample of a study of a mutant IDH1 vaccine in newly diagnosed glioma. The antigens for these receptors are not known. Profiled with immunoSEQ multiplex PCR; TCRdb holds only in-frame clones, not every one. The sample carries 20,000 to 30,000 clones, approximately 79% recorded once. Sequenced material: PBMCs, taken from a glioma patient whose treatment included an IDH1 peptide vaccine. These receptor sequences come from a middle-aged man with glioma. Some clones in this sample may be carry-over from other donors' samples. Each CDR3 is given with its conserved first and last residue. The size of a clone is reported for some rows only, either as once, few or many, or as a class for expanded clones.

NA | TRBV11-2 | CASSLAGGGWNTEAFF
once | TRBV6-6 | CASSLAKNIQYF
NA | TRBV18 | CASSPAQGFNSPLHF
few | TRBV5-1 | CASSLTGSYLQPQHF
NA | TRBV4-3 | CASSQEGRPTDTQYF
NA | TRBV2 | CASSLYGYTF
few | TRBV9 | CASSVGSGVALEPQHF
NA | TRBV4-2 | CASSQWGEKLFF
once | TRBV11-2 | CASSLGLTSYEQYF
NA | TRBV4-1 | CASSRTGYNEQFF
medium-sized | TRBV19 | CASRIRRERATEAFF
NA | TRBV30 | CAWNLSPGQGTETQYF
NA | TRBV10-3 | CAIKDPGRGTDTQYF
NA | TRBV7-3 | CASSPLWNTGELFF
NA | TRBV7-9 | CASSSWDTSYEQYF
NA | TRBV10-2 | CAPPRDRDGTEAFF
NA | TRBV4-3 | CASSQDLAGGADTQYF
NA | TRBV21-1 | CASRPIGPGSNQPQHF
NA | TRBV10-3 | CAISESGGLRTF
NA | TRBV29-1 | CSVEGTSGGIETQYF
once | TRBV5-6 | CASSLVTVYGYTF
NA | TRBV19 | CASTGASGNTIYF
NA | TRBV4-1 | CASSQDQGRYTEAFF
NA | TRBV7-2 | CASSLGRGQGFRFF
NA | TRBV5-4 | CASSWDPRAYNSPLHF
NA | TRBV18 | CASSPRAGDHQPQHF
NA | TRBV6-6 | CASSYSGGGSSPLHF
NA | TRBV5-1 | CASSLGGSSGNTIYF
NA | TRBV15 | CATSRDRTYEQYF
NA | TRBV5-4 | CASRSRAGKLNTEAFF
NA | TRBV5-4 | CASSLYEGGKLFF
few | TRBV19 | CASTPTGIKLTEAFF
NA | TRBV27 | CASSLRLAGDGELFF
NA | TRBV27 | CASTKRGMDEQFF
once | TRBV30 | CAWSQGLNQPQHF
once | TRBV10-3 | CAISEGTGRGYTF
NA | TRBV5-4 | CASSAGGEGIGYGYTF
NA | TRBV5-4 | CASSLPLGDEQFF
NA | TRBV6-6 | CASTPGFQETQYF
NA | TRBV18 | CASSPGQVNSYEQYF
NA | TRBV27 | CASRSLQGAWGNQPQHF
few | TRBV6-1 | CASSDVPSEKLFF
NA | TRBV25-1 | CASSDPRQGNSPLHF
NA | TRBV20-1 | CSALRGLEAFF
NA | TRBV5-4 | CASSPGAGGLGGYTF
NA | TRBV30 | CAWSENRDRTFDYEQYF
NA | TRBV5-1 | CASSLDRALGYTF
NA | TRBV6-1 | CASSKEGVEQYF
NA | TRBV9 | CASSVGTGGEAFF
NA | TRBV2 | CASSERGLVAEAFF
once | TRBV6-6 | CASSYGQGASYEQYF
NA | TRBV6-1 | CASSLGRLMNTEAFF
NA | TRBV7-2 | CASSLPTGRTDTQYF
few | TRBV7-8 | CASSHTGDRGGLYEQYF
NA | TRBV5-1 | CASSLRASRNTGELFF
NA | TRBV5-6 | CASSLGTSTDTQYF
NA | TRBV7-9 | CASSSSGTGGWLFF